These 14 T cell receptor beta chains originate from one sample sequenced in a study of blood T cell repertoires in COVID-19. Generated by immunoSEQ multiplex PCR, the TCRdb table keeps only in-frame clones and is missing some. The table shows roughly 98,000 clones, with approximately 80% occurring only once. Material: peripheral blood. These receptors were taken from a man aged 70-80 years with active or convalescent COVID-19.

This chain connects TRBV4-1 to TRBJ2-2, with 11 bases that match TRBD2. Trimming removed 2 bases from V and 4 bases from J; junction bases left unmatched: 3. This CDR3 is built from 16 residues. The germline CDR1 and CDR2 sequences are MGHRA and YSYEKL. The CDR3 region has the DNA TGCGCCAGCAGCCAACCGACTAGCGGGGCCACCGGGGAGCTGTTTTTT. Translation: CASSQPTSGATGELFF.

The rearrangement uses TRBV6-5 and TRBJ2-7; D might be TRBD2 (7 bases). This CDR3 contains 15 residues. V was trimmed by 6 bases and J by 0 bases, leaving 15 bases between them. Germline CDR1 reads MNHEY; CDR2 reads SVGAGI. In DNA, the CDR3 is TGTGCCAGCAGGGGGGGGACATCGAGCTCCTACGAGCAGTACTTC. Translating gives CASRGGTSSSYEQYF.

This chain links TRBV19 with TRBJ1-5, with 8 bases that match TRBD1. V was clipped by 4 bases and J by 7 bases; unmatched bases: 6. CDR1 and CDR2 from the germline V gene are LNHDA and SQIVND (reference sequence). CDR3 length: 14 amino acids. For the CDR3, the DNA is TGTGCCAGTAGTACTACAGGGGGACGACAGCCCCAGCATTTT. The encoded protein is CASSTTGGRQPQHF.

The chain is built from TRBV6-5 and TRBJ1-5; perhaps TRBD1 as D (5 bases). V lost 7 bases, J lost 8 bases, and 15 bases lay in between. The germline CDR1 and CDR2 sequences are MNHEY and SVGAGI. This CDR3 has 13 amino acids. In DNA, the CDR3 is TGTGCCAGCACCCTGACAGCCCCTAAGCCCCAGCATTTT. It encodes CASTLTAPKPQHF.

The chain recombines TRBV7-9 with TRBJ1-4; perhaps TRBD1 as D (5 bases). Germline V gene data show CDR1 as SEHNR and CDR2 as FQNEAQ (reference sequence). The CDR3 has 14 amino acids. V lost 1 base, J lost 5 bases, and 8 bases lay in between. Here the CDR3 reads CASSLGGDNEKLFF. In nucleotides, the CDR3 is TGTGCCAGCAGCTTAGGGGGGGACAATGAAAAACTGTTTTTT. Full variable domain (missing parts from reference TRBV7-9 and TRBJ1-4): DTGVSQNPRHKITKRGQNVTFRCDPISEHNRLYWYRQTLGQGPEFLTYFQNEAQLEKSRLLSDRFSAERPKGSFSTLEIQRTEQGDSAMYLCASSLGGDNEKLFFGSGTQLSVL.

CDR3 in DNA: TGCAGTGCTAGTGAACGAGGACACTTCAATCAGCCCCAGCATTTT. It specifies CSASERGHFNQPQHF. The chain is built from TRBV20-1 and TRBJ1-5, with D tentatively TRBD1 (5 bases). The CDR3 consists of 15 residues. V lost 3 bases and J 3 bases, leaving 15 bases between the germline ends. CDR1 DFQATT and CDR2 SNEGSKA come from the germline V gene (reference sequence).

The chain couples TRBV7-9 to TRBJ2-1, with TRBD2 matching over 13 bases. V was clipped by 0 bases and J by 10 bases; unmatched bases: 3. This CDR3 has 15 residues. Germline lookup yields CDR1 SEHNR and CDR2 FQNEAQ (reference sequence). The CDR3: CASSLALAGGKEQFF. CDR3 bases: TGTGCCAGCAGCTTAGCACTAGCGGGGGGGAAAGAGCAGTTCTTC.

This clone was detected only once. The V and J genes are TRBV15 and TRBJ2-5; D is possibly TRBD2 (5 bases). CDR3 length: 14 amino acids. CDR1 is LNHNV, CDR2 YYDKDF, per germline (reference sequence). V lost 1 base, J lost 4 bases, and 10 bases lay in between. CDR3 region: CATSRGGLAETQYF. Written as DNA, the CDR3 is TGTGCCACCAGCAGAGGAGGGCTGGCAGAGACCCAGTACTTC. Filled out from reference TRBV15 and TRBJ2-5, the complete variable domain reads DAMVIQNPRYQVTQFGKPVTLSCSQTLNHNVMYWYQQKSSQAPKLLFHYYDKDFNNEADTPDNFQSRRPNTSFCFLDIRSPGLGDTAMYLCATSRGGLAETQYFGPGTRLLVL.

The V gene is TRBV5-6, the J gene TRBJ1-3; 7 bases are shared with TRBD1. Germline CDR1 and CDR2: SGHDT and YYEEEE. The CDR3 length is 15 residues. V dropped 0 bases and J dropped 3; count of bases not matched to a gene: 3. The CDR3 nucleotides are TGTGCCAGCAGCTTGGTAAACAGGGGTGGAAACACCATATATTTT. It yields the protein CASSLVNRGGNTIYF.

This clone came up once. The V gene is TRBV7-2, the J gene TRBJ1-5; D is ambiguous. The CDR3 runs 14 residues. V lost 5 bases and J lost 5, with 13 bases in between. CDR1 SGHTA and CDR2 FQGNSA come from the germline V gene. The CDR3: CASSPWKSDQPQHF. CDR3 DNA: TGTGCCAGCAGCCCCTGGAAGAGCGATCAGCCCCAGCATTTT.

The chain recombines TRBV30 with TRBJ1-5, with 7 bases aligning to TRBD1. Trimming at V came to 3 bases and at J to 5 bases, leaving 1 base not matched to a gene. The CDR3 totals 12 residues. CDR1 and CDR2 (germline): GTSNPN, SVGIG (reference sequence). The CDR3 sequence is CAWRQGDQPQHF. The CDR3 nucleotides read TGTGCCTGGAGGCAGGGGGATCAGCCCCAGCATTTT.

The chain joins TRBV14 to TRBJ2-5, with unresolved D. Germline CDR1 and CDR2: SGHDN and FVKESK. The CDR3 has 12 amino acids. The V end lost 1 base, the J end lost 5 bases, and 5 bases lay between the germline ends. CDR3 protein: CASSQVPETQYF. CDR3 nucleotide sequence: TGTGCCAGCAGCCAAGTCCCGGAGACCCAGTACTTC.

CDR3 nucleotide sequence: TGTGCCAGCAGCGTGGGAGACCACTTTGCGGCCTACGAGCAGTACTTC. It is translated as CASSVGDHFAAYEQYF. V is TRBV9 and J is TRBJ2-7; tentative D call: TRBD2 (5 bases). Germline assignment: CDR1 SGDLS and CDR2 YYNGEE. CDR3 size: 16 residues. Trimming took 2 bases from V and 2 from J, leaving 17 bases between them.

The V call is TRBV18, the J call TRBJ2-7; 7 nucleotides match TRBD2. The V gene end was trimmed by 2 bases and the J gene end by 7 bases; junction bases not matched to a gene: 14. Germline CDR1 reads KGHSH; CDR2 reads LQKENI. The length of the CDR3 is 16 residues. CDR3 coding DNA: TGTGCCAGCTCACCAGGCCCGGGACTATCAAGAGGGGAGCAGTACTTC. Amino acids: CASSPGPGLSRGEQYF.